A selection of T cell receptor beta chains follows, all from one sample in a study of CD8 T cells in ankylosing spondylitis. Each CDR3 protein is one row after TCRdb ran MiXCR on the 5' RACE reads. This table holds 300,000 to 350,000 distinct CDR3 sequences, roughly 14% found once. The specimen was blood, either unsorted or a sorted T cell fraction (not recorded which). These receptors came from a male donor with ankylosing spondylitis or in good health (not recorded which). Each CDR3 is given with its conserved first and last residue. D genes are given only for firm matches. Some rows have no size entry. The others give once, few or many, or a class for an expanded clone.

CDR3nt: TGTGCCAGCAGGGCTAGCGGGGCCCCCTACAATGAGCAGTTCTTC
CDR3aa: CASRASGAPYNEQFF
d_gene: TRBD2
j_gene: TRBJ2-1
abundance: few
v_gene: TRBV6-4

CDR3nt: TGTGCCAGCACCTCCGGGAGGACACCGAACACTGAAGCTTTCTTT
CDR3aa: CASTSGRTPNTEAFF
d_gene: .
j_gene: TRBJ1-1
abundance: .
v_gene: TRBV12-3/TRBV12-4

CDR3nt: TGTGCCAGCAATGGCTCAAGGGAGCAGTTCTTC
CDR3aa: CASNGSREQFF
d_gene: .
j_gene: TRBJ2-1
abundance: .
v_gene: TRBV6-4

CDR3nt: TGTGCCAGCAGCCAAGGGACTAGGCAGTACTTC
CDR3aa: CASSQGTRQYF
d_gene: TRBD2
j_gene: TRBJ2-7
abundance: .
v_gene: TRBV14

CDR3nt: TGTGCCAGCAGTTACTCGGTACAGGTTAACAATGAGCAGTTCTTC
CDR3aa: CASSYSVQVNNEQFF
d_gene: .
j_gene: TRBJ2-1
abundance: .
v_gene: TRBV6-5

CDR3nt: TGTGCCAGCAGCAGCGTCTTTGAAGCTTTCTTT
CDR3aa: CASSSVFEAFF
d_gene: .
j_gene: TRBJ1-1
abundance: .
v_gene: TRBV7-9

CDR3nt: TGTGCCAGCAGGGAACCGCTGGGACTACACAATGAGCAGTTCTTC
CDR3aa: CASREPLGLHNEQFF
d_gene: TRBD2
j_gene: TRBJ2-1
abundance: .
v_gene: TRBV2

CDR3nt: TGCGCCAGCAGCTCGGACCCCTCCAGCTCCTACAATGAGCAGTTCTTC
CDR3aa: CASSSDPSSSYNEQFF
d_gene: .
j_gene: TRBJ2-1
abundance: .
v_gene: TRBV5-1

CDR3nt: TGTGCCACCGACGGGGGGGCTGGAGAGACCCAGTACTTC
CDR3aa: CATDGGAGETQYF
d_gene: TRBD2
j_gene: TRBJ2-5
abundance: few
v_gene: TRBV2

CDR3nt: TGCAGTGCAATGACTAGCAGGTCCTACAATGAGCAGTTCTTC
CDR3aa: CSAMTSRSYNEQFF
d_gene: TRBD2
j_gene: TRBJ2-1
abundance: once
v_gene: TRBV20-1

CDR3nt: TGCGCCAGCAGCACCGGACAGAGGACTAGCACAGATACGCAGTATTTT
CDR3aa: CASSTGQRTSTDTQYF
d_gene: .
j_gene: TRBJ2-3
abundance: .
v_gene: TRBV5-1

CDR3nt: TGCAGTGCTAGAGGAGGGAAGGGAGACACAGATACGCAGTATTTT
CDR3aa: CSARGGKGDTDTQYF
d_gene: .
j_gene: TRBJ2-3
abundance: few
v_gene: TRBV20-1

CDR3nt: TGTGCCAGCAGCTTAGATCTATTAGAGACCCAGTACTTC
CDR3aa: CASSLDLLETQYF
d_gene: .
j_gene: TRBJ2-5
abundance: .
v_gene: TRBV11-2

CDR3nt: TGTGCCAGCTCACCTATCGCGGGAGTAGGGCTAATGCACCGGGAGCTGTTTTTT
CDR3aa: CASSPIAGVGLMHRELFF
d_gene: TRBD2
j_gene: TRBJ2-2
abundance: few
v_gene: TRBV18

CDR3nt: TGTGCCAGCAGTCCAGGGAGAGGCAAAAACATTCAGTACTTC
CDR3aa: CASSPGRGKNIQYF
d_gene: .
j_gene: TRBJ2-4
abundance: many
v_gene: TRBV12-3/TRBV12-4

CDR3nt: TGTGCCAGCAGTTGGAGTGTTTGGCAGGGCAATCAGCCCCAGCATTTT
CDR3aa: CASSWSVWQGNQPQHF
d_gene: .
j_gene: TRBJ1-5
abundance: .
v_gene: TRBV12-3/TRBV12-4

CDR3nt: TGTGCCTGGATGAGGGGGATGAACACTGAAGCTTTCTTT
CDR3aa: CAWMRGMNTEAFF
d_gene: .
j_gene: TRBJ1-1
abundance: few
v_gene: TRBV30

CDR3nt: TGCAGCGTTGTCCGACAGGTTCCCTATGGCTACACCTTC
CDR3aa: CSVVRQVPYGYTF
d_gene: .
j_gene: TRBJ1-2
abundance: few
v_gene: TRBV29-1

CDR3nt: TGCAGCGTTGAACGCGGCAATGAGCAGTTCTTC
CDR3aa: CSVERGNEQFF
d_gene: .
j_gene: TRBJ2-1
abundance: once
v_gene: TRBV29-1

CDR3nt: TGTGCCAGCAGCTTAGTGCTGAGCTCCTACGAGCAGTACTTC
CDR3aa: CASSLVLSSYEQYF
d_gene: .
j_gene: TRBJ2-7
abundance: .
v_gene: TRBV5-5

CDR3nt: TGTGCCGCCGAGACTGGGAGCTCCTACAATGAGCAGTTCTTC
CDR3aa: CAAETGSSYNEQFF
d_gene: .
j_gene: TRBJ2-1
abundance: .
v_gene: TRBV10-3

CDR3nt: TGTGCCTGGGGCCGGAGCGGGACAGATACGCAGTATTTT
CDR3aa: CAWGRSGTDTQYF
d_gene: .
j_gene: TRBJ2-3
abundance: .
v_gene: TRBV30

CDR3nt: TGCAGTGCTAGTTGGTGGGGGGAAGATACGCAGTATTTT
CDR3aa: CSASWWGEDTQYF
d_gene: .
j_gene: TRBJ2-3
abundance: .
v_gene: TRBV20-1

CDR3nt: TGTGCCAGCAGTTACTCGAGGGGAAGCACTGAAGCTTTCTTT
CDR3aa: CASSYSRGSTEAFF
d_gene: .
j_gene: TRBJ1-1
abundance: few
v_gene: TRBV6-5

CDR3nt: TGTGCCAGCAGCGTAACGAGTAGAACTGAAGCTTTCTTT
CDR3aa: CASSVTSRTEAFF
d_gene: .
j_gene: TRBJ1-1
abundance: .
v_gene: TRBV9

CDR3nt: TGTGCCAGTAGTAGGGACAGGGGGGCCAATCAGCCCCAGCATTTT
CDR3aa: CASSRDRGANQPQHF
d_gene: TRBD1
j_gene: TRBJ1-5
abundance: .
v_gene: TRBV19

CDR3nt: TGTGCCAGCAGCTTAGATTTGGCGGGGAGCAATACGCAGTATTTT
CDR3aa: CASSLDLAGSNTQYF
d_gene: .
j_gene: TRBJ2-3
abundance: many
v_gene: TRBV11-2

CDR3nt: TGCGCCAGCAGCCAAACAGGGTTTATCCCACCAAACGTCCTGACTTTC
CDR3aa: CASSQTGFIPPNVLTF
d_gene: .
j_gene: TRBJ2-6
abundance: many
v_gene: TRBV4-1

CDR3nt: TGTGCCAGCAGCCCCACTCTCGGGGGGGCAGCTTTCTTT
CDR3aa: CASSPTLGGAAFF
d_gene: .
j_gene: TRBJ1-1
abundance: .
v_gene: TRBV9

CDR3nt: TGCAGTGCTCAGGCTCCGGGACTAGCCAATGAGCAGTTCTTC
CDR3aa: CSAQAPGLANEQFF
d_gene: TRBD2
j_gene: TRBJ2-1
abundance: .
v_gene: TRBV20-1

CDR3nt: TGTGCCACCAGCAGAGATGGGGGACCTCTACCAATAGCCTACGAGCAGTACTTC
CDR3aa: CATSRDGGPLPIAYEQYF
d_gene: .
j_gene: TRBJ2-7
abundance: few
v_gene: TRBV15

CDR3nt: TGTGCCATCAGTGAGCCAAACGGACACAATGAGCAGTTCTTC
CDR3aa: CAISEPNGHNEQFF
d_gene: .
j_gene: TRBJ2-1
abundance: many
v_gene: TRBV10-3

CDR3nt: TGTGCCAGCAGCCAAGAGGCTGTGGGCACTGAAGCTTTCTTT
CDR3aa: CASSQEAVGTEAFF
d_gene: .
j_gene: TRBJ1-1
abundance: .
v_gene: TRBV4-2

CDR3nt: TGTGCCAGGCGACAGGGGTTTGGGTACGAGCAGTACTTC
CDR3aa: CARRQGFGYEQYF
d_gene: TRBD1
j_gene: TRBJ2-7
abundance: few
v_gene: TRBV6-8

CDR3nt: TGTGCCAGCAGCTACGATTGGGGGACTAGCGGGAAAAAGAATACGCAGTATTTT
CDR3aa: CASSYDWGTSGKKNTQYF
d_gene: TRBD2
j_gene: TRBJ2-3
abundance: .
v_gene: TRBV12-3/TRBV12-4

CDR3nt: TGCGCCAGCAGCCAGACAGGGAGCTCTGGAAACACCATATATTTT
CDR3aa: CASSQTGSSGNTIYF
d_gene: TRBD1
j_gene: TRBJ1-3
abundance: few
v_gene: TRBV5-1